This T cell receptor (beta chain) was documented in a study of PD-1 blockade in classical Hodgkin lymphoma. On the study more broadly: Patients were administered nivolumab (3 mg/kg intravenously) every 2 weeks.

Assay used: immunoSEQ multiplex PCR; TCRdb lists only in-frame clones, some missing. The sample lists 95,000 to 100,000 clones, approximately 90% occurring once. Each and every patient relapsed after autologous stem cell transplantation, and patients got differing brentuximab vedotin exposure. The ends were cut back, 3 bases at V and 10 bases at J, with 10 bases in the middle. Germline CDR1 and CDR2: MDHEN and SYDVKM. The CDR3 consists of 12 residues. Study results and caveats: Any patient who commenced nivolumab under 1 year after ASCT was excluded. Repertoire difference causes, possibly disease activity or prior therapy, remain undefined. Baseline TCR diversity was reportedly lower in newly diagnosed patients than in healthy donors. It was reported as lower still in relapsed/refractory patients.

About this clone: Its target is unknown.

V is TRBV28 and J is TRBJ2-1; no definite D call. This sequence originates from a human donor with classical Hodgkin lymphoma. The specimen comprised peripheral blood mononuclear cells (PBMCs), sampled before the second cycle of nivolumab. The CDR3: CASSFQVSEQFF. The CDR3 region has the DNA TGTGCCAGCAGTTTCCAGGTTTCGGAGCAGTTCTTC.